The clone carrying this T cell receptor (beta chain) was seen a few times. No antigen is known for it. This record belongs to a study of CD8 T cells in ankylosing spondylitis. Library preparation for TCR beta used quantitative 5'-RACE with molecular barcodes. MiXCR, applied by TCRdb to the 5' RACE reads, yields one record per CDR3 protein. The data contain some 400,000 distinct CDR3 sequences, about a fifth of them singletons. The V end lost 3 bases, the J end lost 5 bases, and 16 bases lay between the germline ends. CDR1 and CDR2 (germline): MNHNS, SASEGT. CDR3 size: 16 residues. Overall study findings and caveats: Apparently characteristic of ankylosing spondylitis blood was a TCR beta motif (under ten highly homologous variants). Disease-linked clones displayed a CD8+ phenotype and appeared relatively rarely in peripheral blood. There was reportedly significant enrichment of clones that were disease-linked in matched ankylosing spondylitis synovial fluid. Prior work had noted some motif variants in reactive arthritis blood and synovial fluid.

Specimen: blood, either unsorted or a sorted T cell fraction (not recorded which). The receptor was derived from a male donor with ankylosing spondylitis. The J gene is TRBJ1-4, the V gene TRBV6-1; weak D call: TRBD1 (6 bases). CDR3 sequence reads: CASSELSGRGNEKLFF. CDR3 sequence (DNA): TGTGCCAGCAGTGAGCTGTCGGGCAGGGGAAATGAAAAACTGTTTTTT.